The clone carrying this T cell receptor (beta chain) has at least ten counts. These data belong to a study of Graves' ophthalmopathy and Graves' hyperthyroidism. The study amplified TCR beta CDR3 regions using RNA transcripts. Second-round multiplex PCR followed a first-round RT-PCR using HTBI primers. TCRdb reprocessed the multiplex PCR reads with MiXCR, giving one entry per CDR3 protein. The table shows roughly 230,000 distinct CDR3 sequences, with roughly 21% occurring only once. V gave up 8 bases and J gave up 4 bases, with 8 bases separating them. The CDR3 is 11 residues long. Germline values: CDR1 SQVTM, CDR2 ANQGSEA.

The sample was peripheral blood. The chain uses TRBV29-1 and TRBJ2-2; the D gene could be TRBD1 or TRBD2 (5 bases each). This TCR derives from a woman aged 45-59 years with Graves' ophthalmopathy. The CDR3 region is CSLRGTGELFF. CDR3 coding DNA: TGCAGCCTGAGGGGCACCGGGGAGCTGTTTTTT.